This record looks at one T cell receptor beta chain sequence and its context. Its antigen is currently unknown. The sample is drawn from a study of T cell repertoires in cytomegalovirus infection. MiXCR, applied by TCRdb to the reads, yields one record per CDR3 protein. The data contain 200,000 to 250,000 distinct CDR3 sequences, about 39% of them singletons. The CDR3 loop spans 17 amino acids. Germline CDR1 SGHAT, CDR2 FQNNGV. Trimming shortened V by 4 bases and J by 5 bases, and 21 bases separated the two germline ends. Material: CD8+ T cells from cultured PBMCs, obtained from culture after CMV antigen stimulation. The receptor was derived from a human donor in good health (CMV status not recorded). Some clones in this sample may be carry-over from other donors' samples. J is TRBJ2-1 and V is TRBV11-2, with D maybe TRBD2 (7 bases). In DNA, the CDR3 is TGTGCCAGCAGCTCCTGGGGGCGGGAGATCATCGACAATGAGCAGTTCTTC. This codes for CASSSWGREIIDNEQFF.